The T cell receptor beta chain under discussion was sequenced for a study of PD-L1 blockade in urothelial cancer. Looked up from germline, CDR1 is LGHNA and CDR2 is YNFKEQ. Germline trimming cut 0 bases from V and 4 bases from J; bases unmatched to any gene: 10. The CDR3 is 17 amino acids. Study-level points and caveats: Where pretreatment blood TCR clonality fell below the median, better survival was predicted.

The time point: pretreatment peripheral blood. Sequenced by immunoSEQ multiplex PCR; TCRdb stores in-frame clones only, minus some. The sample shows under 50,000 clones, roughly nine tenths of them seen only once. Remarks on this clone: The antigen is undetermined.

This sequence was found in a woman aged 55-75 years with urothelial cancer. The rearrangement uses TRBV4-2 and TRBJ2-5; 8 positions match TRBD1. The source was PBMCs, collected around atezolizumab (anti-PD-L1) treatment. CDR3: CASSQEIQGASRETQYF. The DNA of the CDR3 is TGTGCCAGCAGCCAAGAGATCCAGGGGGCAAGTAGAGAGACCCAGTACTTC.